Listed below are T cell receptor beta chains from one sample, sequenced in a study of T cells expressing NK-cell markers. With the 5' RACE reads reprocessed, TCRdb shows one record per CDR3 protein and no DNA. Recorded for this sample: around 21,000 distinct CDR3 sequences. The sequencing sample was made of blood T cells: a sorted CD56 or NKG2C T cell subset, CD4+ or CD8+ T cells, or bulk PBMC T cells (not recorded which). These receptors all come from a man between 18 and 69 years old in good health. Both conserved end residues are part of each CDR3.

CDR3aa	v_gene	len	j_gene
CSARSGGGGYNSPLHF	TRBV20-1	16	TRBJ1-6
CASSKLSDASSGNTIYF	TRBV4-2	17	TRBJ1-3
CSVPFRGTGELFF	TRBV29-1	13	TRBJ2-2
CSARDRGGRSWNEQFF	TRBV20-1	16	TRBJ2-1
CASSLAYKPTDTQYF	TRBV5-1	15	TRBJ2-3
CSARDLYSGQSGTTNEKLFF	TRBV20-1	20	TRBJ1-4
CASSYGTSGSSYEQYF	TRBV28	16	TRBJ2-7
CASSWGLGETQYF	TRBV6-2/TRBV6-3	13	TRBJ2-5
CASSSLTGTGVGEQYF	TRBV5-1	16	TRBJ2-7
CSASASSGAGELFF	TRBV20-1	14	TRBJ2-2
CASSSGAIANYGYTF	TRBV6-5	15	TRBJ1-2
CSVGGGRSDTQYF	TRBV29-1	13	TRBJ2-3
CASSRGTGFNEQYF	TRBV7-9	14	TRBJ2-7
CASSSLTVQGSETQYF	TRBV5-5	16	TRBJ2-5
CASSSDRGTDTQYF	TRBV7-9	14	TRBJ2-3
CASSFETGGNSPLHF	TRBV11-2	15	TRBJ1-6
CASSERETYNEQFF	TRBV6-1	14	TRBJ2-1
CASSKEGPGPEQYF	TRBV21-1	14	TRBJ2-7
CASKPDREVGGYTF	TRBV2	14	TRBJ1-2
CASSPWGFETQYF	TRBV18	13	TRBJ2-5
CASSPSRLPSTDTQYF	TRBV7-6	16	TRBJ2-3
CASRNSGTGGEKLFF	TRBV7-8	15	TRBJ1-4
CASSLVAGSHYGYTF	TRBV5-1	15	TRBJ1-2
CASSLVTGDKLFF	TRBV5-4	13	TRBJ1-4
CASSPGFPEAFF	TRBV7-9	12	TRBJ1-1
CATGPTDTQYF	TRBV6-1	11	TRBJ2-3
CASSLFRGTEAFF	TRBV7-7	13	TRBJ1-1
CSASPPPQREKLFF	TRBV20-1	14	TRBJ1-4
CASRGGLAGGAGSYNEQFF	TRBV11-2	19	TRBJ2-1
CSARPPPGLAGVNEQFF	TRBV20-1	17	TRBJ2-1
CASSLVRTRPYEQYF	TRBV7-2	15	TRBJ2-7